This T cell receptor beta chain was sequenced in a study of blood T cell repertoires in COVID-19. Overall study: The United States, Italy and Spain were the sources of the acute and convalescent COVID-19 samples. Sample material is recorded as cDNA or gDNA derived from T cells, B-cell-depleted T cells, or PBMCs.

In the source study's methods: Estimation of nucleated cell counts was performed using reference gene primer amplification. This table comes from immunoSEQ multiplex PCR, and its TCRdb copy is limited to in-frame clones, with some not included. V, J and clone size reflect that table, while D and trimming were determined from the DNA. The sample yields about 300,000 clones, more than 70% seen once. Note on this clone: This CDR3 is also generated by other DNA sequences in the sample.

The CDR3 is 16 amino acids. J gave up 0 bases and V 3 bases, and 7 bases lay outside the gene matches. Germline V CDR1 and CDR2: LGHNA, YNFKEQ. V usage is TRBV4-2 and J usage is TRBJ2-7, with 8 bases that match TRBD1. This clonotype was obtained from a man aged 18 to 30 who had recovered from COVID-19. Sequenced material: peripheral blood. CDR3: CASSQETGVSSYEQYF. In DNA, the CDR3 is TGTGCCAGCAGCCAGGAGACAGGGGTCTCCTCCTACGAGCAGTACTTC.